Presented here are 22 T cell receptor beta chains from one specimen sequenced in a study of early T cells in non-severe SARS-CoV-2 infection. TCRdb reanalysed the 5' RACE reads using MiXCR and keeps one entry per CDR3 protein. The table records tens of thousands of distinct CDR3 sequences, around 6.9% of them present only once. The material was whole blood, obtained at baseline. The source of these receptors is an adult who was a healthcare worker with PCR-confirmed SARS-CoV-2 infection or an uninfected control (not recorded which).

Many counts were recorded for this clonotype. The V call is TRBV20-1, the J call TRBJ1-6; possible D gene TRBD1, 5 bases. CDR3 length equals 12 residues. Germline lookup yields CDR1 DFQATT and CDR2 SNEGSKA (reference sequence). V gave up 0 bases and J gave up 8 bases, with 5 bases separating them. The chain's CDR3 is CSAREGDSPLHF. CDR3 nucleotide sequence: TGCAGTGCTAGAGAGGGGGATTCACCCCTCCACTTT.

This clonotype was detected a few times. The rearrangement uses TRBV29-1 and TRBJ1-4, with 12 nucleotides matching TRBD1. The CDR3 extends over 13 amino acids. From germline, CDR1 is SQVTM and CDR2 ANQGSEA. The junction had 5 bases not matched to a gene; V was cut back by 7 bases and J by 8 bases. The CDR3 DNA is TGCAGCGCTGGGACAGGGGGCAACGAAAAACTGTTTTTT. Its translation is CSAGTGGNEKLFF.

The V and J genes are TRBV14 and TRBJ1-6; D possibly corresponds to TRBD1 (6 bases). Germline CDR1 reads SGHDN; CDR2 reads FVKESK. Trimming removed 3 bases at V and 7 bases at J, with 16 bases between. This CDR3 contains 16 residues. CDR3 DNA sequence: TGTGCCAGCAGCCACCGCCGGGATCAGGGGAATTCACCCCTCCACTTT. This sequence encodes CASSHRRDQGNSPLHF.

The chain links TRBV30 to TRBJ1-5; perhaps TRBD1 as D (5 bases). The CDR3 contains 13 residues. Between the trimmed V and J ends, which lost 1 base and 1 base, there was a span of 5 bases. CDR1 GTSNPN and CDR2 SVGIG come from the germline V gene (reference sequence). The CDR3 is CAWSGDSNQPQHF. The CDR3, as DNA: TGTGCCTGGAGTGGGGACAGCAATCAGCCCCAGCATTTT.

This clonotype was seen at least ten times. The gene calls are TRBV11-3 and TRBJ1-5, with TRBD1 matching over 9 bases. The J segment lost 3 bases and the V segment lost 1 base, leaving 4 bases of the junction unmatched. CDR1 and CDR2 (germline): SGHNT, YENEEA. The CDR3 has 16 amino acids. The CDR3 DNA reads TGTGCCAGCAGCTTAGTGGGACAGGGAGTCAATCAGCCCCAGCATTTT. The encoded protein is CASSLVGQGVNQPQHF.

This clonotype has just a few counts. The chain combines TRBV30 with TRBJ2-4; D uncertain. This CDR3 comprises 13 residues. V shed 0 bases and J shed 6 bases, with 9 bases lying between them. Germline CDR1 reads GTSNPN; CDR2 reads SVGIG (reference sequence). The CDR3 region is CAWSVPGGNIQYF. CDR3 in DNA: TGTGCCTGGAGTGTTCCCGGCGGAAACATTCAGTACTTC.

This clonotype was detected only a few times. The rearrangement links TRBV6-2 or TRBV6-3 to TRBJ2-3; 8 nucleotides match TRBD1. The V and J ends lost 5 bases and 0 bases, in that order; junction bases with no gene match: 4. The CDR3 sequence is 15 residues long. Looked up from germline, CDR1 is MNHEY and CDR2 is SVGEGT. CDR3 in DNA: TGTGCCAGCAGTGACAGGGGATATAGCACAGATACGCAGTATTTT. Translation: CASSDRGYSTDTQYF.

At least ten counts were recorded for this clonotype. The rearrangement uses TRBV27 and TRBJ2-2; D is possibly TRBD1 (7 bases). Germline V lookup: CDR1 MNHEY, CDR2 SMNVEV (reference sequence). This CDR3 has 15 amino acids. With 6 bases removed from V and 4 bases from J, the gap between germline ends came to 15 bases. CDR3: CASSFSGGGTGELFF. The CDR3 DNA sequence: TGTGCCAGCAGCTTCTCAGGGGGAGGCACCGGGGAGCTGTTTTTT.

The CDR3 reads CASSLASNTGELFF. The CDR3 DNA follows: TGTGCCAGCAGCTTAGCTAGCAACACCGGGGAGCTGTTTTTT. The gene calls are TRBV7-6 and TRBJ2-2; D remains ambiguous. The CDR3 sequence is 14 residues long. With 0 bases removed from V and 2 bases from J, the gap between germline ends came to 4 bases. Per germline, CDR1 SGHVS and CDR2 FNYEAQ.

This clonotype occurred many times. The genes are TRBV20-1 and TRBJ2-1; TRBD1 matches 7 bases. This CDR3 has 14 amino acids. CDR1 and CDR2 from the germline V gene are DFQATT and SNEGSKA (reference sequence). V shed 0 bases, J shed 3 bases, and the junction held 2 bases outside the gene matches. In DNA form, the CDR3 reads TGCAGTGCTAGAGATCCAGGGGGCTACAATGAGCAGTTCTTC. Translated, it gives CSARDPGGYNEQFF.

The chain carries TRBV6-5 and TRBJ2-7; 15 nucleotides line up with TRBD2. The CDR3 sequence is 17 residues long. V shed 10 bases, J shed 2 bases, and the junction held 12 bases outside the gene matches. Germline values: CDR1 MNHEY, CDR2 SVGAGI. In DNA, the CDR3 is TGTGCCACCCTAGGAGGACTAGCGGGAGGGTCCGCCTACGAGCAGTACTTC. It codes for CATLGGLAGGSAYEQYF.

This clonotype has just a few counts. This chain connects TRBV5-1 to TRBJ1-1, with TRBD1 as a possible D gene (5 bases). V was trimmed by 4 bases and J by 8 bases, leaving 18 bases between them. Germline values: CDR1 SGHRS, CDR2 YFSETQ. The CDR3 has 14 amino acids. The CDR3 nucleotides are TGCGCCAGCAGCGATGGCCTGGGACCGGAGGAAGCTTTCTTT. Residues: CASSDGLGPEEAFF.

Ten or more counts support this clonotype. V and J are TRBV2 and TRBJ1-6; D not resolved. This CDR3 is built from 15 residues. Germline V lookup: CDR1 SNHLY, CDR2 FYNNEI. The ends were cut back, 4 bases at V and 6 bases at J, with 13 bases in the middle. The CDR3 DNA reads as TGTGCCAGCAGTGTGGTTGAACAGATTAATTCACCCCTCCACTTT. Its protein product is CASSVVEQINSPLHF.

In its sample, this clonotype was seen many times. The chain joins TRBV29-1 to TRBJ2-7; D is uncertain. The germline V and J ends were trimmed by 6 bases and 5 bases, with 5 bases remaining between them. The CDR3 contains 9 residues. The germline V gene encodes CDR1 SQVTM and CDR2 ANQGSEA. Written as DNA, the CDR3 is TGCAGCGTCGTGGACGAGCAGTACGTC. Residues: CSVVDEQYV.

This clonotype has a handful of counts. The chain has TRBV7-2 and TRBJ2-4; TRBD1 aligns across 10 bases. Germline CDR1 SGHTA, CDR2 FQGNSA. V lost 0 bases and J lost 4; bases outside the gene matches: 3. This CDR3 is built from 16 residues. The CDR3 loop is CASSLAGTGVKNIQYF. As DNA, the CDR3 is TGTGCCAGCAGCTTAGCGGGGACAGGGGTAAAAAACATTCAGTACTTC.

This clonotype was counted only a few times. The rearrangement joins TRBV27 to TRBJ2-3, with D unresolved. Trimming took off 2 bases at V and 2 bases at J, with 8 bases between the two ends. There are 14 residues in the CDR3. Germline lookup yields CDR1 MNHEY and CDR2 SMNVEV (reference sequence). The CDR3 is CASSLRQPTDTQYF. The CDR3 DNA sequence: TGTGCCAGCAGTTTAAGGCAGCCCACAGATACGCAGTATTTT.

This chain joins TRBV10-3 and TRBJ2-2; D is perhaps TRBD1 or TRBD2 (5 bases each). The CDR3 has 14 residues. The germline gives CDR1 ENHRY, CDR2 SYGVKD. V was cut by 7 bases and J by 3 bases, with 12 bases left in between. The CDR3 nucleotides read TGTGCCATCACCCCCGGGGCGGACACCGGGGAGCTGTTTTTT. Translating gives CAITPGADTGELFF.

This clonotype was counted ten times or more. The chain links TRBV11-2 to TRBJ2-3, with D maybe TRBD2 (5 bases). Germline-derived CDR1 and CDR2 are SGHAT and FQNNGV. V was cut by 3 bases and J by 4 bases, with 14 bases left in between. This CDR3 is built from 15 residues. The CDR3 sequence is CASSFFGAAADTQYF. For the CDR3, the DNA is TGTGCCAGCAGCTTCTTCGGAGCGGCTGCAGATACGCAGTATTTT.

This clonotype was seen a few times. The rearrangement links TRBV3-1 to TRBJ1-5; D unresolved. This CDR3 contains 12 residues. The V end lost 0 bases, the J end lost 6 bases, and 3 bases lay between the germline ends. From germline, CDR1 is LGHDT and CDR2 YNNKEL (reference sequence). CDR3 amino acids: CASSQDRQPQHF. CDR3 DNA sequence: TGTGCCAGCAGCCAAGACCGTCAGCCCCAGCATTTT.

This clonotype was observed at least ten times. J is TRBJ2-1 and V is TRBV27; D may be TRBD2 (6 bases). Germline V gene sequence: CDR1 MNHEY, CDR2 SMNVEV (reference sequence). The CDR3 is 15 residues long. V was trimmed by 1 base and J by 6 bases, leaving 13 bases between them. The CDR3 loop reads CASSLFGGSPNEQFF. CDR3 sequence (DNA): TGTGCCAGCAGTTTATTCGGGGGTTCCCCCAATGAGCAGTTCTTC.

This clonotype was seen repeatedly, ten times or more. The chain recombines TRBV5-5 with TRBJ1-4; D is possibly TRBD1 (5 bases). This CDR3 is 17 amino acids long. Germline assignment: CDR1 SGHKS and CDR2 YYEKEE (reference sequence). Trimming stripped 0 bases from V and 8 bases from J, with 20 bases between. The CDR3 nucleotides are TGTGCCAGCAGCTTGGTCGATGTGGGGGACCTCGGCGAAAAACTGTTTTTT. Protein sequence: CASSLVDVGDLGEKLFF. The variable domain in full, completed from reference TRBV5-5 and TRBJ1-4, reads DAGVTQSPTHLIKTRGQQVTLRCSPISGHKSVSWYQQVLGQGPQFIFQYYEKEERGRGNFPDRFSARQFPNYSSELNVNALLLGDSALYLCASSLVDVGDLGEKLFFGSGTQLSVL.

V is TRBV27 and J is TRBJ2-3, with D perhaps matching TRBD2 (6 bases). Germline V gene sequence: CDR1 MNHEY, CDR2 SMNVEV (reference sequence). The V gene lost 3 bases and the J gene lost 2 bases, with 6 bases spanning the gap. CDR3 size: 13 residues. The CDR3 loop is CASSLDYTDTQYF. The CDR3 DNA reads as TGTGCCAGCAGTTTGGACTACACAGATACGCAGTATTTT.